The T cell receptor (beta chain) described here comes from a study of response to subunit inactivated influenza vaccine. This clonotype occurred a few times. MiXCR, run by TCRdb on the RT-PCR reads, gives a single entry per CDR3 protein. Counted here are just under 550,000 distinct CDR3 sequences, approximately 20% occurring once; the ten biggest clones make up under 3.5%. CDR1 is GTSNPN and CDR2 is SVGIG in the germline V gene (reference sequence). The V segment lost 7 bases and the J segment 5 bases; nucleotides outside the gene matches: 11. CDR3 length: 14 residues. Another study also made use of these data, one on T cells expressing NK-cell markers. That study adds: The cDNA for TCR beta came from 5'RACE template switching with UMIs.

This chain connects TRBV30 to TRBJ2-3, with TRBD2 matching 8 bases. The specimen comprised CD4+ T cells sorted from PBMCs, sampled roughly 12 days after vaccination. This TCR was sampled from a man aged 50 to 60 who received an inactivated influenza vaccine. The CDR3 is CASAAAGGGDTQYF. The CDR3 nucleotides read TGTGCCTCCGCGGCTGCGGGGGGCGGAGATACGCAGTATTTT.